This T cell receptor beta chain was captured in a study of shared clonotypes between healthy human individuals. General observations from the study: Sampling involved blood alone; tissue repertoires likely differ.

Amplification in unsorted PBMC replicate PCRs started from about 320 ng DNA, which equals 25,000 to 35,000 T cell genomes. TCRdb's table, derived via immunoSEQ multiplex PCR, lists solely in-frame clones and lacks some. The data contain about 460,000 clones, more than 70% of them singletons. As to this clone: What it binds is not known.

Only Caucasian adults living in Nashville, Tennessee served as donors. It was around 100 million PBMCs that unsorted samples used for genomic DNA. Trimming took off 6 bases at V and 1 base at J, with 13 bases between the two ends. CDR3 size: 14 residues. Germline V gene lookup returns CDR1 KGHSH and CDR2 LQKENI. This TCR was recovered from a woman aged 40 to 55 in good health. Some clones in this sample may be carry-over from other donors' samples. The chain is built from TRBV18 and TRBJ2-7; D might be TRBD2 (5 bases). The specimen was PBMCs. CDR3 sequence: CASSPDFSSYEQYF. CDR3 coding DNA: TGTGCCAGCTCCCCGGACTTCTCATCCTACGAGCAGTACTTC.